This T cell receptor (beta chain) was observed in a study of early T cells in non-severe SARS-CoV-2 infection. TCRdb reanalysed the 5' RACE reads using MiXCR and keeps one entry per CDR3 protein. This sample has just over 60,000 distinct CDR3 sequences, with 8.5% to 9.5% found just once. This clonotype was counted a few times. CDR3 length: 14 amino acids. CDR1 and CDR2 (germline): SGHTA, FQGNSA. V was shortened by 3 bases and J by 1 base, with 10 bases between the two germline ends. Specimen: whole blood. This TCR was sampled from an adult who was a healthcare worker with PCR-confirmed SARS-CoV-2 infection or an uninfected control (not recorded which). This chain connects TRBV7-2 to TRBJ2-7; D is ambiguous. The CDR3, as DNA: TGTGCCAGCAGCTTGGGAACAGATTCCTACGAGCAGTACGTC. It is translated as CASSLGTDSYEQYV.